These 4 T cell receptor beta chains were all obtained from the same sample, sequenced in a study of T cell responses to AZD1222 COVID-19 vaccine. Clones were sequenced by immunoSEQ multiplex PCR, and TCRdb holds only the in-frame ones, with some missing. The sample has 100,000 to 120,000 clones, just over 85% seen once. The source material was peripheral blood, sampled on day 0 of AZD1222 vaccination. The receptors were gathered from an adult in good health.

The V gene is TRBV6-5, the J gene TRBJ1-5; D ambiguous. The germline V and J ends were trimmed by 8 bases and 6 bases, with 11 bases remaining between them. The CDR3 length is 12 residues. In germline, CDR1 is MNHEY, CDR2 SVGAGI. The DNA for the CDR3 is TGTGCCAGCTCTAAGGAGGGTCAGCCCCAGCATTTT. It is translated as CASSKEGQPQHF.

The CDR3 here is CAINMDRNNSPLHF. The CDR3 DNA reads as TGTGCCATCAACATGGACAGAAATAATTCACCCCTCCACTTT. This chain links TRBV10-3 with TRBJ1-6; maybe TRBD1 (6 bases). Trimming stripped 7 bases from V and 5 bases from J, with 12 bases between. The CDR3 covers 14 residues. Per germline, CDR1 ENHRY and CDR2 SYGVKD.

This clone was recorded a few times. V and J are TRBV11-1 and TRBJ2-2; tentatively, D is TRBD2 (6 bases). The V gene lost 5 bases and the J gene lost 6 bases, with 13 bases spanning the gap. This CDR3 has 14 amino acids. Germline CDR1 SGHAT, CDR2 FQDESV (reference sequence). CDR3 region: CASSPGLTPGELFF. The CDR3 DNA sequence: TGTGCCAGCAGCCCGGGACTCACTCCCGGGGAGCTGTTTTTT.

Only a few counts were recorded for this clone. The V call is TRBV27, the J call TRBJ2-1, with 12 bases fitting TRBD2. Germline loops: CDR1 MNHEY, CDR2 SMNVEV (reference sequence). After removal of 5 bases from V and 0 bases from J, the junction contained 2 bases not matched to a gene. CDR3 length: 16 residues. CDR3: CASSKLAGGSYNEQFF. The CDR3 DNA reads TGTGCCAGCAGTAAACTAGCGGGGGGCTCCTACAATGAGCAGTTCTTC.